The clone carrying this TCR beta chain was counted at least ten times. V lost 3 bases and J 7 bases, leaving 10 bases between the germline ends. This CDR3 region has 13 residues. The data derive from a study of regulatory T cells in long-lasting Graves disease. Noted time point: persistent/refractory GD, antithyroid drugs over 5 years with positive TRAb. PBMCs were the source of the RNA used for TCR sequencing. Under American Thyroid Association guidelines, Graves' disease was diagnosed. The authors built TCR beta libraries using iRepertoire HTBI primers and Arm-PCR of CDR3 regions. TCRdb reanalysed the multiplex PCR reads using MiXCR and keeps one entry per CDR3 protein. This table holds 400,000 to 500,000 distinct CDR3 sequences, 20% to 25% found once.

The source of this sequence is a female donor with Graves disease. The rearrangement uses TRBV12-3 or TRBV12-4 and TRBJ1-5, with D uncertain. Material: peripheral blood mononuclear cells (PBMCs), obtained when the disease was refractory, from a patient treated with antithyroid drugs. The CDR3 spells CASSFGPQQPQHF. DNA of the CDR3: TGTGCCAGCAGTTTTGGCCCCCAGCAGCCCCAGCATTTT.